What follows are 8 T cell receptor beta chains derived from one specimen sequenced in a study of blood T cell repertoires in COVID-19. Sequencing was performed with immunoSEQ multiplex PCR; in TCRdb, only in-frame clones are kept and a portion is missing. The sample includes approximately 210,000 clones, under 95% of them seen just once. The sample consisted of peripheral blood. The receptors were gathered from a man aged 25-45 years with acute or convalescent COVID-19.

V usage is TRBV9 and J usage is TRBJ2-2, with TRBD2 as a possible D gene (5 bases). The CDR3 is 11 residues long. The V and J ends lost 7 bases and 7 bases respectively, with 8 bases between them. CDR1 and CDR2 (germline): SGDLS, YYNGEE. DNA for the CDR3: TGTGCCAGCGGAGGTATCGGGGAGCTGTTTTTT. Residues: CASGGIGELFF.

This sequence joins TRBV27 and TRBJ1-1; a possible D gene is TRBD1 (6 bases). Germline V lookup: CDR1 MNHEY, CDR2 SMNVEV (reference sequence). The CDR3 covers 15 residues. V gave up 6 bases and J gave up 4 bases, with 18 bases separating them. CDR3 loop: CASSEQGLVGTEAFF. The DNA for the CDR3 is TGTGCCAGCAGCGAGCAGGGGCTGGTCGGCACTGAAGCTTTCTTT.

The chain recombines TRBV28 with TRBJ1-2, with D perhaps TRBD1 (5 bases). CDR1 is MDHEN and CDR2 is SYDVKM in the germline V gene. The CDR3 runs 14 residues. Trimming cost V 1 base and J 1 base, with 7 bases left between them. For the CDR3, the DNA is TGTGCCAGCAGTTTATACCAGGGTAACTATGGCTACACCTTC. Its protein product is CASSLYQGNYGYTF.

The chain joins TRBV3-1 (or the pseudogene TRBV3-2) to TRBJ2-7; TRBD2 might be the D (6 bases). The CDR3 covers 13 residues. Germline loops: CDR1 LGHDT, CDR2 YNNKEL (reference sequence). Trimming took 2 bases from V and 3 from J, leaving 8 bases between them. CDR3 protein: CASSQRRDYEQYF. DNA for the CDR3: TGTGCCAGCAGCCAAAGGAGGGACTACGAGCAGTACTTC.

The gene calls are TRBV14 and TRBJ2-1, with TRBD2 as a possible D gene (7 bases). The CDR3 is 17 residues long. V lost 1 base to trimming and J lost 7 bases, with 20 bases between them. Germline CDR1 SGHDN, CDR2 FVKESK. CDR3 sequence: CASSQGGGRGNRNEQFF. The CDR3 coding sequence is TGTGCCAGCAGCCAAGGGGGGGGCAGGGGCAATAGAAATGAGCAGTTCTTC.

The chain employs TRBV4-2 and TRBJ2-7; 10 positions agree with TRBD2. The germline gives CDR1 LGHNA, CDR2 YNFKEQ. Trimming cost V 3 bases and J 3 bases; bases outside gene matches: 5. The CDR3 spans 15 residues. The CDR3 sequence is CASSQGPSGGYEQYF. The DNA for the CDR3 is TGTGCCAGCAGCCAGGGGCCTAGCGGGGGCTACGAGCAGTACTTC.

V is TRBV18 and J is TRBJ2-7; 9 bases match TRBD1. Trimming at V came to 3 bases and at J to 9 bases, leaving 12 bases not matched to a gene. Germline values: CDR1 KGHSH, CDR2 LQKENI. This CDR3 is built from 15 residues. The CDR3 loop is CASSPLPGQGVGQYF. Written as DNA, the CDR3 is TGTGCCAGCTCACCTTTACCGGGACAGGGCGTCGGGCAGTACTTC.

This chain links TRBV2 with TRBJ2-4; tentatively, D is TRBD2 (5 bases). The germline CDR1 and CDR2 sequences are SNHLY and FYNNEI. The V end was cut by 0 bases, the J end by 1 base, with 10 bases between. The CDR3 is made up of 16 amino acids. CDR3 residues: CASSEARTGAKNIQYF. DNA of the CDR3: TGTGCCAGCAGTGAAGCACGTACGGGGGCCAAAAACATTCAGTACTTC.